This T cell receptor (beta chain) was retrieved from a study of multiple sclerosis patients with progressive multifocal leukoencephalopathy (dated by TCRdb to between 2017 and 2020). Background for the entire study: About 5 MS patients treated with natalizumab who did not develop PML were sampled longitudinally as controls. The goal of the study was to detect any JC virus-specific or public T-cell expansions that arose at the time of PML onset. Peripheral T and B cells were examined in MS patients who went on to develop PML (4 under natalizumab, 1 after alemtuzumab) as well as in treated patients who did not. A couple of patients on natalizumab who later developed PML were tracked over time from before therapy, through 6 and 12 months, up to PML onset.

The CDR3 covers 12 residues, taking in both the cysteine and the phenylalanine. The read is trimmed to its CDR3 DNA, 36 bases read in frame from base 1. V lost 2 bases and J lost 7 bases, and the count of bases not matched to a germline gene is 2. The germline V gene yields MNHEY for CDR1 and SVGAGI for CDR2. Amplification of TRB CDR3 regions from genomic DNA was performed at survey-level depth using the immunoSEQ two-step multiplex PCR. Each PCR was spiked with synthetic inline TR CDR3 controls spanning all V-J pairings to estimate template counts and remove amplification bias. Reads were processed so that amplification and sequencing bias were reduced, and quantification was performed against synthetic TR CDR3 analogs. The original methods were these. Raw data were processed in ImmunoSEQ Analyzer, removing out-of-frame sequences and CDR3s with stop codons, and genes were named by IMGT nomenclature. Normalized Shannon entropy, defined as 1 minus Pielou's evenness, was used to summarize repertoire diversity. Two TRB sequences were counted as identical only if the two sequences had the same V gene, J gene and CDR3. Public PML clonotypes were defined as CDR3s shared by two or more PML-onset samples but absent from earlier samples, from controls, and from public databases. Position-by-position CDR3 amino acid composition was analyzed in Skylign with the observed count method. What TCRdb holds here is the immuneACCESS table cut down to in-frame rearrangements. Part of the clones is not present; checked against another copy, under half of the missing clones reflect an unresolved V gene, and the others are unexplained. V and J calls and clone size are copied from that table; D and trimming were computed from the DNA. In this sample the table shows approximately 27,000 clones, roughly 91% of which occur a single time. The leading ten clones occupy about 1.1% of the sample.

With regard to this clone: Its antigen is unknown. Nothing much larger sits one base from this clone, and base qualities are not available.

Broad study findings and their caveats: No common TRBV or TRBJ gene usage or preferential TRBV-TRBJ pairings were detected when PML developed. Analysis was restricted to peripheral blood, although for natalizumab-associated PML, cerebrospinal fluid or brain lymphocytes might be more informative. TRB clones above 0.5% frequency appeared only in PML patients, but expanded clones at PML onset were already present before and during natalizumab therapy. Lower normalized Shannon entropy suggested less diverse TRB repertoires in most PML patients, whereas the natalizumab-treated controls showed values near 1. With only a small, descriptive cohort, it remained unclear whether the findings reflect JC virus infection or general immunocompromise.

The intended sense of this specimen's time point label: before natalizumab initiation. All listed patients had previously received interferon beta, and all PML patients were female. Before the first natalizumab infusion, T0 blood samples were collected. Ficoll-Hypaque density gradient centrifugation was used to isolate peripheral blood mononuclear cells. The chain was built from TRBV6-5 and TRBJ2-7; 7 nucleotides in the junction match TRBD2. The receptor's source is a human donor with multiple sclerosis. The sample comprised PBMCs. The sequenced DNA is TGTGCCAGCAGTTACGGGGGAGGGGAGCAGTACTTC. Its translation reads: CASSYGGGEQYF.